What follows are 15 T cell receptor beta chains derived from one specimen sequenced in a study of T cell repertoires in cytomegalovirus infection. These receptors' targets are unknown. TCRdb redid the calling of the reads with MiXCR, one entry per CDR3 protein. The table includes about 130,000 distinct CDR3 sequences, 32% detected once. The source material was CD8+ T cells from cultured PBMCs, sampled from culture after CMV antigen stimulation. The receptors shown here come from a human donor in good health (CMV status not recorded). Some clones in this sample may be carry-over from other donors' samples.

The CDR3 nucleotides are TGTGCCAGCAGCAACGTGACAGGGATGGCTTTCTTT. This sequence encodes CASSNVTGMAFF. The J gene is TRBJ1-1, the V gene TRBV11-2; 7 bases fit TRBD1. This CDR3 is 12 amino acids long. Germline values: CDR1 SGHAT, CDR2 FQNNGV. V lost 5 bases to trimming and J lost 11 bases; unmatched junction nucleotides: 8. The whole variable domain, remainder taken from reference TRBV11-2 and TRBJ1-1, is EAGVAQSPRYKIIEKRQSVAFWCNPISGHATLYWYQQILGQGPKLLIQFQNNGVVDDSQLPKDRFSAERLKGVDSTLKIQPAKLEDSAVYLCASSNVTGMAFFGQGTRLTVV.

This chain connects TRBV27 to TRBJ1-4, with a possible D match to TRBD1 (6 bases). This CDR3 contains 13 residues. CDR1 MNHEY and CDR2 SMNVEV come from the germline V gene (reference sequence). V was pared by 6 bases and J by 14 bases, with 19 bases between. CDR3 nucleotide sequence: TGTGCCAGCAGCCCCACCGGGACAAGGTACCTGTTTTTT. It is translated as CASSPTGTRYLFF.

This sequence joins TRBV28 and TRBJ2-5; D unclear. CDR3 length equals 13 residues. Trimming took 4 bases from V and 7 from J, leaving 13 bases between them. Germline V gives CDR1 MDHEN, CDR2 SYDVKM. The CDR3: CASSSTEKVTQYF. CDR3 DNA: TGTGCCAGCAGTTCGACGGAGAAAGTGACCCAGTACTTC. The full variable domain, in which reference TRBV28 and TRBJ2-5 provide the parts outside the CDR3, is DVKVTQSSRYLVKRTGEKVFLECVQDMDHENMFWYRQDPGLGLRLIYFSYDVKMKEKGDIPEGYSVSREKKERFSLILESASTNQTSMYLCASSSTEKVTQYFGPGTRLLVL.

This chain uses TRBV28 with TRBJ2-7, with D tentatively TRBD1 (5 bases). Trimming stripped 8 bases from V and 4 bases from J, with 15 bases between. The CDR3 spans 13 residues. Germline CDR1 and CDR2: MDHEN and SYDVKM. CDR3: CASAVGLGYEQYF. DNA for the CDR3: TGTGCCAGCGCCGTGGGGCTAGGGTACGAGCAGTACTTC.

Regarding this clonotype: One junction end does not reproduce the germline sequence, and a read error may be involved. This chain joins TRBV4-1 and TRBJ1-5; a weak D match, TRBD1 (5 bases). CDR1 is MGHRA, CDR2 YSYEKL, per germline. The CDR3 is 10 residues long. CDR3 DNA sequence: TGCGCCAGCAGCGACAGTCTTCCAAGGTTT. Encoded protein: CASSDSLPRF.

The chain is built from TRBV10-3 and TRBJ2-7; D perhaps matches TRBD2 (5 bases). The CDR3 is 14 amino acids. V was trimmed by 6 bases and J by 2 bases, leaving 14 bases between them. Germline CDR1 reads ENHRY; CDR2 reads SYGVKD. CDR3 amino acids: CAISPKEDTYEQYF. The DNA for the CDR3 is TGTGCCATCAGCCCGAAGGAGGATACCTACGAGCAGTACTTC.

This clonotype appeared a single time. A junction boundary mismatches the germline segment, possibly from a read error. This chain links TRBV4-1 with TRBJ1-6; D might be TRBD1 (6 bases). The CDR3 extends over 16 amino acids. Germline CDR1 and CDR2: MGHRA and YSYEKL. This chain's CDR3 is CASSQDRGTTGSPLHF. CDR3 nucleotides: TGTGCCAGCAGCCAAGATCGGGGGACAACGGGATCACCCCTCCACTTT.

This clonotype was picked up many times. The J gene is TRBJ2-3, the V gene TRBV7-7, with D unresolved. The CDR3 extends over 13 amino acids. Germline CDR1 and CDR2: SSHAT and FNYEAQ (reference sequence). The V end lost 3 bases, the J end lost 5 bases, and 9 bases lay between the germline ends. The CDR3 DNA reads as TGTGCCAGCAGCTTTGGTACGGGAGATACGCAGTATTTT. It encodes CASSFGTGDTQYF.

This clonotype was observed a handful of times. The CDR3 bases are TGTGCCAGCAGGCTAATCCTGAACACTGAAGCTTTCTTT. This sequence encodes CASRLILNTEAFF. The gene calls are TRBV27 and TRBJ1-1; D not certain. The V gene lost 6 bases and the J gene lost 0 bases, with 8 bases spanning the gap. The CDR3 contains 13 residues. Germline CDR1 MNHEY, CDR2 SMNVEV (reference sequence).

The V and J genes are TRBV3-1 and TRBJ2-2; tentatively, D is TRBD2 (5 bases). From germline, CDR1 is LGHDT and CDR2 YNNKEL (reference sequence). The V end lost 1 base, the J end lost 6 bases, and 12 bases lay between the germline ends. The CDR3 runs to 15 residues. This chain's CDR3 is CASSQGPLAPGELFF. In DNA, the CDR3 is TGTGCCAGCAGCCAAGGTCCTCTAGCTCCCGGGGAGCTGTTTTTT.

This sequence joins TRBV4-2 and TRBJ2-1; a weak D match, TRBD2 (5 bases). The CDR3 has 16 amino acids. Trimming cost V 0 bases and J 0 bases, with 9 bases left between them. Germline-derived CDR1 and CDR2 are LGHNA and YNFKEQ. The CDR3, as DNA: TGTGCCAGCAGCCAAGAGGAAGGGAGCTCCTACAATGAGCAGTTCTTC. Protein: CASSQEEGSSYNEQFF.

V gene TRBV7-9 combines with J gene TRBJ2-3, with 12 bases aligning to TRBD2. Germline CDR1 SEHNR, CDR2 FQNEAQ (reference sequence). The CDR3 loop spans 16 amino acids. V shed 4 bases, J shed 4 bases, and the junction held 6 bases outside the gene matches. The CDR3 DNA is TGTGCCAGCAGCTCCCCGACTAGCGGGGGCGCAGATACGCAGTATTTT. Translating it yields CASSSPTSGGADTQYF. The complete variable domain, with remaining parts taken from reference TRBV7-9 and TRBJ2-3, reads DTGVSQNPRHKITKRGQNVTFRCDPISEHNRLYWYRQTLGQGPEFLTYFQNEAQLEKSRLLSDRFSAERPKGSFSTLEIQRTEQGDSAMYLCASSSPTSGGADTQYFGPGTRLTVL.

This clonotype was observed a few times. The genes are TRBV2 and TRBJ2-7; D gene unclear. With 2 bases removed from V and 4 bases from J, the gap between germline ends came to 12 bases. Germline values: CDR1 SNHLY, CDR2 FYNNEI. The CDR3 sequence is 14 residues long. The CDR3 sequence is CASSEPGQFYEQYF. Written as DNA, the CDR3 is TGTGCCAGCAGTGAACCCGGGCAGTTTTACGAGCAGTACTTC. Combining the CDR3 with reference TRBV2 and TRBJ2-7 gives the whole variable domain EPEVTQTPSHQVTQMGQEVILRCVPISNHLYFYWYRQILGQKVEFLVSFYNNEISEKSEIFDDQFSVERPDGSNFTLKIRSTKLEDSAMYFCASSEPGQFYEQYFGPGTRLTVT.

The chain recombines TRBV7-6 with TRBJ2-6; D possibly corresponds to TRBD2 (5 bases). V was shortened by 10 bases and J by 13 bases, with 20 bases between the two germline ends. The CDR3 is 13 residues long. The germline gives CDR1 SGHVS, CDR2 FNYEAQ. CDR3: CATKEGPSEVLTF. The CDR3 bases are TGTGCCACCAAAGAGGGCCCCTCTGAAGTCCTGACTTTC.

This clonotype appeared a few times. The chain uses TRBV7-9 and TRBJ1-4, with 7 bases matching TRBD1. Trimming at V came to 5 bases and at J to 7 bases, leaving 7 bases not matched to a gene. Germline-derived CDR1 and CDR2 are SEHNR and FQNEAQ (reference sequence). The CDR3 loop spans 14 amino acids. The CDR3 bases are TGTGCCAGCAGCCAGACAGGGCCTTTTGAAAAACTGTTTTTT. This encodes CASSQTGPFEKLFF. Full variable domain (remainder filled in from reference TRBV7-9 and TRBJ1-4): DTGVSQNPRHKITKRGQNVTFRCDPISEHNRLYWYRQTLGQGPEFLTYFQNEAQLEKSRLLSDRFSAERPKGSFSTLEIQRTEQGDSAMYLCASSQTGPFEKLFFGSGTQLSVL.